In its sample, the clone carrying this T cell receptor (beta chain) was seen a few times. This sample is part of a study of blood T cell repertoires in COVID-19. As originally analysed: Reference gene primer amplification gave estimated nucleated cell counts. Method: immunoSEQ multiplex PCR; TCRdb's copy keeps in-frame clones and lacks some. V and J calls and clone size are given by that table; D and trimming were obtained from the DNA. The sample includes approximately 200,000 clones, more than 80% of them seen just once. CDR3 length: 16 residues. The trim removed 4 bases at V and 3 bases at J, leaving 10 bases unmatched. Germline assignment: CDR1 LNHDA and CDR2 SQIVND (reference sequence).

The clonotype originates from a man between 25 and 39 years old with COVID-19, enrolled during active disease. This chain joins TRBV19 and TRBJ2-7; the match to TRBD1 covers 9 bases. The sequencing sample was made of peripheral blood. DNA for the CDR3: TGTGCCAGTAGTAAAGGAGGGGGGACAGGGAACTACGAGCAGTACTTC. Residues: CASSKGGGTGNYEQYF.